The source of this T cell receptor (beta chain) is a study of OX40 agonist ivuxolimab in advanced cancers. The table came from immunoSEQ multiplex PCR; TCRdb's copy has only in-frame clones and leaves some out. The sample gives 55,000 to 65,000 clones, roughly 90% of which show up once; about 0.6% is in the top ten. Trimming left V 7 bases short and J 4 bases short, with 19 bases between. The germline CDR1 and CDR2 sequences are SNHLY and FYNNEI. The CDR3 loop spans 16 amino acids. This TCR came from an adult with an advanced solid tumor such as melanoma, head and neck, liver or kidney cancer. The sequencing here drew on CD4+ or CD8+ T cells sorted from blood, taken in a trial of the OX40 agonist ivuxolimab. This chain connects TRBV2 to TRBJ2-2; maybe TRBD1 (6 bases). The DNA of the CDR3 is TGTGCCAGCACCCCGTTCAGGGGTATAAGCACCGGGGAGCTGTTTTTT. It encodes CASTPFRGISTGELFF. The complete variable domain, with remaining parts taken from reference TRBV2 and TRBJ2-2, reads EPEVTQTPSHQVTQMGQEVILRCVPISNHLYFYWYRQILGQKVEFLVSFYNNEISEKSEIFDDQFSVERPDGSNFTLKIRSTKLEDSAMYFCASTPFRGISTGELFFGEGSRLTVL.